The entry that follows covers one T cell receptor (beta chain) sequence. This clonotype was detected ten times or more. Its target antigen remains unknown. Base qualities are missing; no much larger clone stands one base away. This specimen belongs to a study of spatial heterogeneity in lung cancer (dated by TCRdb to between 2017 and 2020). Concerning the study at large: More beta-chain than alpha-chain transcripts were consistently detected, likely reflecting higher beta-chain transcript abundance. At surgery, some 200 tumor regions, 64 matched nontumor lung samples and 56 PBMC samples were TCR-sequenced for both alpha and beta chains. TCR repertoire features were related to nonsynonymous mutation counts determined by whole-exome sequencing of tumor tissue. In the raw uncorrected reads, each unique combination of TCR and UMI appeared on average more than ten times. In non-small cell lung cancer, the study made a quantitative comparison of TCR alpha and beta repertoires among multiple tumor regions, matched nontumor lung and blood.

What the study reported, not specific to this receptor: Confirming at a functional level the hypothesis that regional TCRs recognize regional mutations was considered to require additional single-cell paired TCR alpha and beta sequencing. Ubiquitous expanded tumor TCRs were found in blood more often at tumor resection than at routine follow-up.

Libraries came from 5' RACE. The sequencing machine was a NextSeq 500. The TCR library protocol attached a unique molecular identifier to each TCR cDNA molecule to allow correction of PCR and sequencing errors. The original pipeline was this. TCR identification, UMI-based error correction and CDR3 extraction were performed with Decombinator tools. Expanded TCRs were defined as those above a frequency of 2 per 1,000, corresponding to the top 1% of the tumor frequency distribution. Each repertoire was subsampled 100 times to 5,000 TCRs, after which Renyi diversity was computed with the R vegan package. To build CDR3 similarity networks, amino acid triplet string-kernel similarity was used, and CDR3s were connected when their pairwise similarity was above 0.82. TCRdb reprocessing: public reads trimmed at Q25 with fastp, clones called with MiXCR, in-frame beta chains kept. For every CDR3 protein sequence, its rows merge into one entry that carries the most common genes and DNA. The V and J calls were determined by TCRdb, not by the authors. The sample table shows tens of thousands of distinct CDR3 sequences, and under 7.5% are seen once. The ten largest clones take up approximately 2.9% of the sample.

The sample's time point label, in plain terms: sample taken at primary tumor resection. For TCR sequencing, whole RNA was extracted from tumor and nontumor lung tissue, or from cryopreserved PBMC samples, and no cell sorting was done. The donors were more than 65 patients from the lung TRACERx cohort who had early-stage, untreated non-small cell lung cancer. Patients were selected for TCR sequencing only if sufficient RNA was available from at least two tumor regions. The CDR3 measures 14 amino acids from cysteine to phenylalanine. The sequence is cut down to CDR3 DNA, 42 bases in frame from base 1. Trimming costs V 4 bases and J 4 bases, and their ends lie 13 bases apart. Per the germline V gene, MDHEN is the CDR1 and SYDVKM is the CDR2.

This receptor chain uses TRBV28 and TRBJ1-2; a tentative D call is TRBD1 (5 bases match). This sample comprised PBMCs, obtained at surgery. The receptor comes from a female donor with early-stage non-small cell lung cancer. The nucleotide sequence is TGTGCCAGCAGTTATGGCCGGGACGGCTATGGCTACACCTTC. This is translated as CASSYGRDGYGYTF.